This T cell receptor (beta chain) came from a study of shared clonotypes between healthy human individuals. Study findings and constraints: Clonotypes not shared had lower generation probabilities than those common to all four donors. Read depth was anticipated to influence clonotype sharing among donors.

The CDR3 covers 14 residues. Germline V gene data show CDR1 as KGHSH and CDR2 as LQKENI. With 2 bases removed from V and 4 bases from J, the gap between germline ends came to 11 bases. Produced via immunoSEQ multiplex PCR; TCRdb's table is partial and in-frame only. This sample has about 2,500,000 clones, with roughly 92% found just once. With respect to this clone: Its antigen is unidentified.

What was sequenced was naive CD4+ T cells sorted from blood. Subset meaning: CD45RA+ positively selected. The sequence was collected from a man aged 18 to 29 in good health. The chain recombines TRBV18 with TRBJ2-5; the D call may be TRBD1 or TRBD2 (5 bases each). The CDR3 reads CASSPSGLAETQYF. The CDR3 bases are TGTGCCAGCTCACCATCGGGGCTGGCAGAGACCCAGTACTTC.